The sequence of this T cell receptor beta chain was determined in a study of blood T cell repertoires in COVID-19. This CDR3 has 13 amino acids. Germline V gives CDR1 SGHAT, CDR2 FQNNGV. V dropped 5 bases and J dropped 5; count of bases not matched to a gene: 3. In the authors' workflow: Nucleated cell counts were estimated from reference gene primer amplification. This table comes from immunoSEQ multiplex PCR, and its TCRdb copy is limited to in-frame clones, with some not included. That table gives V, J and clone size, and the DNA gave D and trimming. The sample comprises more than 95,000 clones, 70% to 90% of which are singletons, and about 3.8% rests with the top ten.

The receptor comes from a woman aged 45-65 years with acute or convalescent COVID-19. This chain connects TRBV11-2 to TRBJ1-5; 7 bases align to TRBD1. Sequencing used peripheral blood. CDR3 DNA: TGTGCCAGCAGCGCAGGGGGGTATCAGCCCCAGCATTTT. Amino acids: CASSAGGYQPQHF.